This TCR beta chain appears in the sequencing data of a study of blood T cell repertoires in COVID-19. Across the whole study: Both acute and convalescent COVID-19 samples were obtained from the United States, Italy and Spain. PBMCs, B-cell-depleted T cells, or T cells provided the cDNA or gDNA that made up the material.

Profiled with immunoSEQ multiplex PCR; TCRdb holds only in-frame clones, not every one. In the table there are 250,000 to 400,000 clones, around 86% of which are singletons. Everyone who took part was about 18 to 89 years old, and they came from about two dozen US areas. The recovered donors of Cohort 3 showed two negative PCRs, clearance, or symptom resolution. The TCR was taken from a man aged 60 to 69 who had recovered from COVID-19. Sample: PBMCs or T cells enriched from blood (not recorded which).

CDR3 protein: CASSWSPGGDYNEQFF. The CDR3 nucleotides are TGTGCCAGCAGTTGGTCCCCAGGGGGAGACTACAATGAGCAGTTCTTC. The chain employs TRBV6-5 and TRBJ2-1; 7 bases align to TRBD1. Germline trimming cut 4 bases from V and 3 bases from J; bases unmatched to any gene: 9. The CDR3 sequence is 16 residues long. Germline V gives CDR1 MNHEY, CDR2 SVGAGI.